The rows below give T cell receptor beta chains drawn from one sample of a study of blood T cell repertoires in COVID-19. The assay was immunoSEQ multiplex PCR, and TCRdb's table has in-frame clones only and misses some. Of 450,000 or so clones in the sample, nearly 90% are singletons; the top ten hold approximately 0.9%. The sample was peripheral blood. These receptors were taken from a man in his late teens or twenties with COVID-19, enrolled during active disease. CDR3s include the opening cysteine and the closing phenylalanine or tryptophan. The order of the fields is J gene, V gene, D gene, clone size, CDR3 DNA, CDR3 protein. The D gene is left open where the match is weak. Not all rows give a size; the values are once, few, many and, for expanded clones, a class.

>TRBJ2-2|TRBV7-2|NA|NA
TGTGCCAGCAGCTTAGGACTAGGTACCACCGGGGAGCTGTTTTTT
CASSLGLGTTGELFF
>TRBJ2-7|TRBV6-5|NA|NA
TGTGCCAGCAGTCATACGGGGGAGCAGTACTTC
CASSHTGEQYF
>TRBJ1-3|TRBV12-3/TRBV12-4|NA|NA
TGTGCCAGCACGGTGGGGGCCGGAAACACCATATATTTT
CASTVGAGNTIYF
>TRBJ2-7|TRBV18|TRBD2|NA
TGTGCCAGCGCTAGGCCGCCGGGACTAGCGGGAGTCACCTACGAGCAGTACTTC
CASARPPGLAGVTYEQYF
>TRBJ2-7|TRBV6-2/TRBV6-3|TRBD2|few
TGTGCCAGCAGTTCCCCGGGACTAGCTCTCTACGAGCAGTACTTC
CASSSPGLALYEQYF
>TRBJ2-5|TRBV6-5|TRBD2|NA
TGTGCCAGCAGTTCCCTAGCGGCGATGTACCAAGAGACCCAGTACTTC
CASSSLAAMYQETQYF
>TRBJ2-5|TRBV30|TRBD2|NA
TGTGCCTGGATGGGAGGGGAAGAGACCCAGTACTTC
CAWMGGEETQYF
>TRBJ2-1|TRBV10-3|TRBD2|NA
TGTGCCATCAGTGAGTCGTTAGGTGGACTAGCGGGGACTAATGAGCAGTTCTTC
CAISESLGGLAGTNEQFF
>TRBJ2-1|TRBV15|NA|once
TGTGCCACCAGGGGTGCGGCCTACAATGAGCAGTTCTTC
CATRGAAYNEQFF
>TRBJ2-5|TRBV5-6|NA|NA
TGTGCCAGCAGCCAAGTCAGAGAGACCCAGTACTTC
CASSQVRETQYF
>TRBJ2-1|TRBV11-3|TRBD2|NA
TGTGCCAGCAGCTTACGAGACGGGGGGGCTTTAAGGAATGAGCAGTTCTTC
CASSLRDGGALRNEQFF
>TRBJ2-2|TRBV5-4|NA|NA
TGTGCCAGCAGCTCGGACAGAAACACCGGGGAGCTGTTTTTT
CASSSDRNTGELFF
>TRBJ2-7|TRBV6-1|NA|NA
TGTGCCAGCAGTGAACATTTGGGAGCGAACTTC
CASSEHLGANF
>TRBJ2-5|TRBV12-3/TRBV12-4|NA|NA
TGTGCCAGCAGTCTTGGCGAGACCCAGTACTTC
CASSLGETQYF
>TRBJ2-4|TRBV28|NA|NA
TGTGCCAGCAGCGAGATAGCCAAAAACATTCAGTACTTC
CASSEIAKNIQYF
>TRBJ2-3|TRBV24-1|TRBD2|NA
TGTGCCACCAGTGACCCCGGACTAGCGGGAATGGGGCTGGCGCAGTATTTT
CATSDPGLAGMGLAQYF
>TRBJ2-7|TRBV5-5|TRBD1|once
TGTGCCAGCAGCTTACGGGACAGTACCTACGAGCAGTACTTC
CASSLRDSTYEQYF